Listed here are 25 T cell receptor beta chains from one sample, sequenced in a study of blood T cell repertoires in COVID-19. Some clones are missing from TCRdb's copy, which holds only in-frame ones; the method was immunoSEQ multiplex PCR. The sample has about 260,000 clones, under 90% seen once. Input material: peripheral blood. All receptors derive from a man between 60 and 70 years old with acute or convalescent COVID-19.

The chain is built from TRBV27 and TRBJ2-2; 11 positions match TRBD2. This CDR3 has 17 residues. V shed 3 bases and J 6 bases; nucleotides not matched to a gene: 9. CDR1 MNHEY and CDR2 SMNVEV come from the germline V gene (reference sequence). CDR3 amino acids: CASSFLGLLAGAGELFF. The CDR3 DNA follows: TGTGCCAGCAGTTTTTTAGGCCTACTAGCGGGAGCCGGGGAGCTGTTTTTT.

The rearrangement uses TRBV9 and TRBJ2-1; D not resolved. The V gene's germline CDR1 is SGDLS and CDR2 YYNGEE. Trimming pared 1 base from V and 5 bases from J, leaving 10 bases between. CDR3 length equals 14 residues. The CDR3 loop is CASSVLISNNEQFF. The CDR3 DNA follows: TGTGCCAGCAGCGTACTCATTAGCAACAATGAGCAGTTCTTC.

The rearrangement uses TRBV23-1 and TRBJ2-7, with 7 bases lining up with TRBD1. TRBV23-1 is placed among ORFs of uncertain function. Germline trimming cut 10 bases from V and 3 bases from J; bases unmatched to any gene: 9. The CDR3 is made up of 13 amino acids. CDR3 nucleotide sequence: TGCGCCATTCCCAGGGCAGGGGGCTACGAGCAGTACTTC. The encoded protein is CAIPRAGGYEQYF.

The chain carries TRBV6-5 and TRBJ1-5; D remains unclear. Germline V lookup: CDR1 MNHEY, CDR2 SVGAGI. Trimming took off 7 bases at V and 0 bases at J, with 13 bases between the two ends. The CDR3 runs to 15 residues. As DNA, the CDR3 is TGTGCCAGCAAACCTACAGAATATAGCAATCAGCCCCAGCATTTT. It translates to CASKPTEYSNQPQHF.

The rearrangement joins TRBV28 to TRBJ2-1, with 10 bases identical to TRBD2. The germline gives CDR1 MDHEN, CDR2 SYDVKM. V shed 1 base and J 7 bases; nucleotides not matched to a gene: 10. CDR3 length: 17 amino acids. CDR3 coding DNA: TGTGCCAGCAGTTTATTTCTAGCGGGAGATCTGGGGAATGAGCAGTTCTTC. This translates into CASSLFLAGDLGNEQFF.

The CDR3 nucleotides are TGTGCCAGCAGCCCCCCGGGTGCAGGGAACTACGAGCAGTACTTC. This codes for CASSPPGAGNYEQYF. The V and J genes are TRBV7-9 and TRBJ2-7, with D maybe TRBD1 (5 bases). This CDR3 is built from 15 residues. V was pared by 5 bases and J by 3 bases, with 17 bases between. Germline V gene lookup returns CDR1 SEHNR and CDR2 FQNEAQ (reference sequence).

This clone was seen more than once but under ten times. The chain uses TRBV3-1 (or the pseudogene TRBV3-2) and TRBJ2-7, with D tentatively TRBD1 (6 bases). The germline V gene has CDR1 LGHDT and CDR2 YNNKEL (reference sequence). CDR3 size: 20 residues. V was trimmed by 1 base and J by 2 bases, leaving 27 bases between them. CDR3 sequence: CASSQVGAAAKPLFTYEQYF. The CDR3 region has the DNA TGTGCCAGCAGCCAAGTGGGGGCAGCAGCCAAGCCCCTTTTCACCTACGAGCAGTACTTC.

The V and J genes are TRBV6-1 and TRBJ1-5; 9 bases line up with TRBD1. The J segment lost 4 bases and the V segment lost 10 bases, leaving 8 bases of the junction unmatched. The CDR3 contains 14 residues. CDR1 MNHNS and CDR2 SASEGT come from the germline V gene. The CDR3, as DNA: TGTGCCACCACCCCGACAGGGGGTAATCAGCCCCAGCATTTT. Translated: CATTPTGGNQPQHF.

This clone showed up just a few times. The chain recombines TRBV9 with TRBJ1-2; 7 bases are a match to TRBD1. The CDR3 runs to 14 residues. Germline V lookup: CDR1 SGDLS, CDR2 YYNGEE. Trimming took 0 bases from V and 5 from J; bases not matched to a gene: 4. The CDR3 nucleotides are TGTGCCAGCAGCGTAGCTGAGACAGGGTATGGCTACACCTTC. It translates to CASSVAETGYGYTF.

The gene calls are TRBV25-1 and TRBJ1-5, with 7 nucleotides matching TRBD1. V was pared by 4 bases and J by 7 bases, with 4 bases of the junction left unmatched. The CDR3 is 13 amino acids. Germline V gene data show CDR1 as MGHDK and CDR2 as SYGVNS. The CDR3 DNA follows: TGTGCCAGCAGTGCCACAGGGGACCAGCCCCAGCATTTT. This sequence encodes CASSATGDQPQHF. Looking up the rest from reference TRBV25-1 and TRBJ1-5 gives the full variable domain: EADIYQTPRYLVIGTGKKITLECSQTMGHDKMYWYQQDPGMELHLIHYSYGVNSTEKGDLSSESTVSRIRTEHFPLTLESARPSHTSQYLCASSATGDQPQHFGDGTRLSIL.

V is TRBV7-9 and J is TRBJ2-1, with 13 positions matching TRBD2. Trimming took 1 base from V and 6 from J; bases not matched to a gene: 0. This CDR3 contains 15 residues. Germline lookup yields CDR1 SEHNR and CDR2 FQNEAQ (reference sequence). DNA of the CDR3: TGTGCCAGCAGCTTAGGGACTAGCGGGAGCAATGAGCAGTTCTTC. It encodes CASSLGTSGSNEQFF.

This clone was observed a few times. This chain joins TRBV7-6 and TRBJ2-4; 15 nucleotides line up with TRBD2. This CDR3 spans 15 amino acids. J gave up 8 bases and V 4 bases, and 3 bases lay outside the gene matches. Germline loops: CDR1 SGHVS, CDR2 FNYEAQ. CDR3 DNA: TGTGCCAGCAGCTGGACTAGCGGGGGGGTTGACATTCAGTACTTC. This sequence encodes CASSWTSGGVDIQYF. Full variable domain (rest looked up from reference TRBV7-6 and TRBJ2-4): GAGVSQSPRYKVTKRGQDVALRCDPISGHVSLYWYRQALGQGPEFLTYFNYEAQQDKSGLPNDRFSAERPEGSISTLTIQRTEQRDSAMYRCASSWTSGGVDIQYFGAGTRLSVL.

This clone appeared a few times. The chain is built from TRBV7-9 and TRBJ1-4; 8 nucleotides match TRBD1. V lost 5 bases to trimming and J lost 7 bases; unmatched junction nucleotides: 6. CDR3 size: 14 residues. The V gene's germline CDR1 is SEHNR and CDR2 FQNEAQ (reference sequence). CDR3 nucleotide sequence: TGTGCCAGCAGCCCGACAGGGGAGGGTGAAAAACTGTTTTTT. Translation: CASSPTGEGEKLFF.

The chain uses TRBV27 and TRBJ1-1, with D maybe TRBD1 (5 bases). The CDR3 contains 16 residues. The V gene's germline CDR1 is MNHEY and CDR2 SMNVEV (reference sequence). V gave up 5 bases and J gave up 0 bases, with 16 bases separating them. The CDR3 nucleotides are TGTGCCAGCAGTAAGCGGCCGGGGGGGATGAACACTGAAGCTTTCTTT. This codes for CASSKRPGGMNTEAFF.

The J gene is TRBJ1-2, the V gene TRBV11-2; 9 bases are shared with TRBD1. The CDR3 consists of 16 residues. Germline CDR1 and CDR2: SGHAT and FQNNGV. With V trimmed by 3 bases and J by 4 bases, 9 bases remained unmatched. Written as DNA, the CDR3 is TGTGCCAGCAGCTTCAGTCCCGGGACAGGGTTCTATGGCTACACCTTC. This encodes CASSFSPGTGFYGYTF. The full variable domain, rest sourced from reference TRBV11-2 and TRBJ1-2, is EAGVAQSPRYKIIEKRQSVAFWCNPISGHATLYWYQQILGQGPKLLIQFQNNGVVDDSQLPKDRFSAERLKGVDSTLKIQPAKLEDSAVYLCASSFSPGTGFYGYTFGSGTRLTVV.

The chain links TRBV7-9 to TRBJ1-2; tentatively, D is TRBD1 (6 bases). The CDR3 totals 15 residues. Trimming stripped 4 bases from V and 2 bases from J, with 14 bases between. Germline loops: CDR1 SEHNR, CDR2 FQNEAQ (reference sequence). The CDR3 sequence: CASSSSGHLNYGYTF. The CDR3 DNA follows: TGTGCCAGCAGCTCGTCGGGACACCTAAACTATGGCTACACCTTC.

V usage is TRBV15 and J usage is TRBJ1-2; D ambiguous. The CDR3 covers 16 residues. Trimming removed 1 base from V and 8 bases from J, with 20 bases in between. Germline CDR1 LNHNV, CDR2 YYDKDF (reference sequence). The CDR3 reads CATSRVAALKGVGYTF. Here the CDR3 DNA reads TGTGCCACCAGCAGAGTTGCAGCTTTAAAGGGAGTCGGCTACACCTTC.

This clone was seen only a few times. This CDR3 is also generated by other DNA sequences in the sample. This chain links TRBV5-1 with TRBJ2-1; 7 bases are shared with TRBD2. Germline V gene data show CDR1 as SGHRS and CDR2 as YFSETQ. V lost 0 bases and J lost 0; bases outside the gene matches: 0. The CDR3 has 15 residues. This chain's CDR3 is CASSLGGGSYNEQFF. For the CDR3, the DNA is TGCGCCAGCAGCTTGGGCGGGGGCTCCTACAATGAGCAGTTCTTC.

The genes are TRBV11-3 and TRBJ2-5, with 7 bases matching TRBD1. The CDR3 contains 15 residues. V lost 5 bases and J lost 2; bases outside the gene matches: 8. Germline CDR1 SGHNT, CDR2 YENEEA. The CDR3 region is CASSPGTENQETQYF. CDR3 coding DNA: TGTGCCAGCAGCCCCGGGACAGAGAATCAAGAGACCCAGTACTTC.

The V gene is TRBV18, the J gene TRBJ2-3; D gene unclear. The germline V and J ends were trimmed by 2 bases and 0 bases, with 15 bases remaining between them. Germline V CDR1 and CDR2: KGHSH, LQKENI. The CDR3 is 17 residues long. CDR3 sequence: CASSPLPQIPSTDTQYF. The CDR3 DNA sequence: TGTGCCAGCTCACCATTACCGCAGATCCCTAGCACAGATACGCAGTATTTT. The variable domain in full, with the rest retrieved from reference TRBV18 and TRBJ2-3, is NAGVMQNPRHLVRRRGQEARLRCSPMKGHSHVYWYRQLPEEGLKFMVYLQKENIIDESGMPKERFSAEFPKEGPSILRIQQVVRGDSAAYFCASSPLPQIPSTDTQYFGPGTRLTVL.

With regard to this clone: Compared with germline, one end of the junction differs, possibly owing to a read error. V usage is TRBV7-7 and J usage is TRBJ2-3; 8 bases are shared with TRBD1. The CDR3 contains 14 residues. Per the germline V gene, CDR1 is SSHAT and CDR2 is FNYEAQ (reference sequence). The CDR3 loop reads CASSIGQGSDTQYF. The CDR3 DNA reads as TGTGCTAGCAGCATCGGACAGGGTTCAGATACGCAGTATTTT. The full variable domain, its missing parts supplied by reference TRBV7-7 and TRBJ2-3, is GAGVSQSPRYKVTKRGQDVTLRCDPISSHATLYWYQQALGQGPEFLTYFNYEAQPDKSGLPSDRFSAERPEGSISTLTIQRTEQRDSAMYRCASSIGQGSDTQYFGPGTRLTVL.

This chain links TRBV11-2 with TRBJ2-5; TRBD2 might be the D (6 bases). Germline CDR1 and CDR2: SGHAT and FQNNGV. The CDR3 extends over 14 amino acids. V was pared by 5 bases and J by 2 bases, with 12 bases between. The CDR3 region is CASSRGGNQETQYF. The CDR3 DNA follows: TGTGCCAGCAGCCGAGGAGGGAATCAAGAGACCCAGTACTTC.

This rearrangement joins TRBV5-4 to TRBJ2-7; TRBD1 matches at 8 bases. CDR1 is SGHNT and CDR2 is YYREEE in the germline V gene (reference sequence). The CDR3 sequence is 15 residues long. V was pared by 4 bases and J by 1 base, with 7 bases of the junction left unmatched. CDR3 sequence reads: CASSPGQGWSYEQYF. The CDR3 nucleotides read TGTGCCAGCAGCCCCGGACAGGGATGGTCCTACGAGCAGTACTTC.

This clone was counted a few times. The chain carries TRBV27 and TRBJ2-3; D is perhaps TRBD1 (6 bases). This CDR3 is 20 amino acids long. The V gene's germline CDR1 is MNHEY and CDR2 SMNVEV (reference sequence). The V end lost 0 bases, the J end lost 2 bases, and 24 bases lay between the germline ends. In DNA form, the CDR3 reads TGTGCCAGCAGTTTATCGGGGGACAAAGGGCCCTTCAGCTCCACAGATACGCAGTATTTT. Protein sequence: CASSLSGDKGPFSSTDTQYF.

Only a few counts were recorded for this clone. The chain has TRBV10-3 and TRBJ1-5, with 7 bases aligning to TRBD1. The CDR3 sequence is 16 residues long. Per germline, CDR1 ENHRY and CDR2 SYGVKD. The V segment lost 4 bases and the J segment 0 bases; nucleotides outside the gene matches: 6. The CDR3 spells CAISARDSNSNQPQHF. The CDR3 nucleotides read TGTGCCATCAGTGCAAGGGACAGTAATAGCAATCAGCCCCAGCATTTT.